The 27 T cell receptor beta chains below were found in one sample sequenced in a study of CD8+ T cells in alopecia areata. Extracted from the samples, RNA was reverse transcribed into cDNA to serve as the sequencing template. Only in-frame clones appear in the TCRdb table, and some are missing; sequencing was by immunoSEQ multiplex PCR. Of some 130,000 clones listed, more than 40% are singletons. The source material was CD8+ T cells sorted from blood, sampled at week 0. The receptors originated from a human donor with alopecia areata.

This chain connects TRBV4-1 to TRBJ1-1; weak D call: TRBD1 (5 bases). V was clipped by 1 base and J by 3 bases, with 12 bases between them. Germline V gene data show CDR1 as MGHRA and CDR2 as YSYEKL. The CDR3 totals 15 residues. The CDR3 here is CASSQAQGRYTEAFF. The CDR3 DNA is TGCGCCAGCAGCCAAGCCCAGGGTAGGTACACTGAAGCTTTCTTT.

The CDR3 DNA sequence: TGTGCCTGGAACCCCCTCGGCGGGGGGGGAACTGAAGCTTTCTTT. Translation: CAWNPLGGGGTEAFF. V usage is TRBV30 and J usage is TRBJ1-1, with D perhaps matching TRBD1 (5 bases). V lost 4 bases to trimming and J lost 5 bases, with 20 bases between them. CDR3 length: 15 residues. CDR1 is GTSNPN and CDR2 is SVGIG in the germline V gene (reference sequence).

This chain links TRBV5-1 with TRBJ2-5; 7 bases align to TRBD1. This CDR3 comprises 14 residues. Germline V gene lookup returns CDR1 SGHRS and CDR2 YFSETQ. V was clipped by 5 bases and J by 1 base; unmatched bases: 5. CDR3 nucleotide sequence: TGCGCCAGCAGACCGACAGGGTTCCAAGAGACCCAGTACTTC. Protein: CASRPTGFQETQYF.

In DNA, the CDR3 is TGTGCCAGCAGTTTATCGAAGGGGACCTATAATTCACCCCTCCACTTT. This gives the protein CASSLSKGTYNSPLHF. This chain joins TRBV27 and TRBJ1-6; a weak D match, TRBD1 (5 bases). CDR1 is MNHEY and CDR2 is SMNVEV in the germline V gene (reference sequence). With 0 bases removed from V and 2 bases from J, the gap between germline ends came to 8 bases. The CDR3 is 16 residues long.

The chain uses TRBV11-2 and TRBJ2-3; no reliable D call. CDR1 is SGHAT and CDR2 is FQNNGV in the germline V gene. The V end lost 2 bases, the J end lost 5 bases, and 11 bases lay between the germline ends. CDR3 length: 14 residues. The CDR3 coding sequence is TGTGCCAGCAGCTTATATACGACTCTAGATACGCAGTATTTT. Residues: CASSLYTTLDTQYF.

J is TRBJ2-1 and V is TRBV27, with 11 bases matching TRBD1. The V and J ends lost 5 bases and 3 bases, in that order; junction bases with no gene match: 3. The CDR3 extends over 15 amino acids. Germline loops: CDR1 MNHEY, CDR2 SMNVEV (reference sequence). The CDR3 bases are TGTGCCAGCAGTCCCGGGACAGGGGGCTACAATGAGCAGTTCTTC. Its protein is CASSPGTGGYNEQFF.

The gene calls are TRBV5-1 and TRBJ2-7; no reliable D call. This CDR3 spans 13 amino acids. The germline V gene encodes CDR1 SGHRS and CDR2 YFSETQ. Trimming removed 4 bases from V and 2 bases from J, with 10 bases in between. As DNA, the CDR3 is TGCGCCAGCAGCCTGACCCCGACCTACGAGCAGTACTTC. Translated: CASSLTPTYEQYF.

This clone was seen a handful of times. The chain links TRBV25-1 to TRBJ2-7; tentative D call: TRBD1 (7 bases). CDR3 size: 16 residues. Trimming pared 8 bases from V and 3 bases from J, leaving 23 bases between. CDR1 MGHDK and CDR2 SYGVNS come from the germline V gene. CDR3 region: CASGDSLDYDNYEQYF. Here the CDR3 DNA reads TGTGCCAGCGGGGACAGCCTGGACTACGATAACTACGAGCAGTACTTC.

The J gene is TRBJ1-2, the V gene TRBV7-9; 9 bases line up with TRBD1. Germline CDR1 and CDR2: SEHNR and FQNEAQ (reference sequence). The CDR3 totals 14 residues. The V segment lost 4 bases and the J segment 3 bases; nucleotides outside the gene matches: 3. As DNA, the CDR3 is TGTGCCAGCAGCTCCGGGACAGGGCACTATGGCTACACCTTC. This gives the protein CASSSGTGHYGYTF.

In its sample, this clone was seen a few times. Given a much more abundant clone one base away, this may be a read error. The V call is TRBV6-6, the J call TRBJ2-2; no definite D call. The CDR3 has 13 residues. V was trimmed by 0 bases and J by 1 base, leaving 0 bases between them. The germline V gene has CDR1 MNHNY and CDR2 SVGAGI (reference sequence). In nucleotides, the CDR3 is TGTGCCAGCAGTTACTCGAACACCGGGGAGCTGTTTTTT. It yields the protein CASSYSNTGELFF.

This clone showed up just a few times. The CDR3 bases are TGTGCCAGCAGCTTACCTTGGGACCGAAATACGAACACCGGGGAGCTGTTTTTT. It encodes CASSLPWDRNTNTGELFF. The chain combines TRBV7-9 with TRBJ2-2; TRBD1 or TRBD2 may be the D gene (5 bases each). This CDR3 region has 18 residues. Deletions cut 2 bases from V and 0 bases from J, with 16 bases between. CDR1 is SEHNR and CDR2 is FQNEAQ in the germline V gene (reference sequence).

This clone appeared a few times. V and J are TRBV30 and TRBJ2-5; TRBD2 matches 7 bases. CDR1 GTSNPN and CDR2 SVGIG come from the germline V gene (reference sequence). CDR3 length: 15 amino acids. Trimming cost V 0 bases and J 1 base; bases outside gene matches: 5. In DNA, the CDR3 is TGTGCCTGGAGTGTGAGCGGGACCTCCCAAGAGACCCAGTACTTC. Residues: CAWSVSGTSQETQYF. The full variable domain, with the rest looked up from reference TRBV30 and TRBJ2-5, is SQTIHQWPATLVQPVGSPLSLECTVEGTSNPNLYWYRQAAGRGLQLLFYSVGIGQISSEVPQNLSASRPQDRQFILSSKKLLLSDSGFYLCAWSVSGTSQETQYFGPGTRLLVL.

The chain has TRBV13 and TRBJ2-5; maybe TRBD1 (6 bases). The CDR3 sequence is 13 residues long. Trimming stripped 3 bases from V and 5 bases from J, with 10 bases between. Germline V gene lookup returns CDR1 PRHDT and CDR2 FYEKMQ (reference sequence). The CDR3, as DNA: TGTGCCAGCAGCTTCCCAGGGGACGAGACCCAGTACTTC. This codes for CASSFPGDETQYF.

DNA of the CDR3: TGCAGCGCCATTGGGGGCCCCTACGAGCAGTACTTC. Protein: CSAIGGPYEQYF. The chain carries TRBV29-1 and TRBJ2-7, with D perhaps TRBD1 (6 bases). This CDR3 comprises 12 residues. With 7 bases removed from V and 2 bases from J, the gap between germline ends came to 12 bases. Per the germline V gene, CDR1 is SQVTM and CDR2 is ANQGSEA.

The V gene is TRBV27, the J gene TRBJ1-1; 8 bases are a match to TRBD1. Germline V lookup: CDR1 MNHEY, CDR2 SMNVEV (reference sequence). J gave up 4 bases and V 8 bases, and 3 bases lay outside the gene matches. There are 12 residues in the CDR3. CDR3 sequence reads: CASSDRGTEAFF. CDR3 nucleotide sequence: TGTGCCAGCTCCGACAGGGGCACTGAAGCTTTCTTT.

This clone has just one count. The V and J genes are TRBV5-1 and TRBJ2-3; either TRBD1 or TRBD2 may supply D (5 bases each). CDR3 length equals 18 residues. The germline V and J ends were trimmed by 3 bases and 3 bases, with 23 bases remaining between them. Germline V CDR1 and CDR2: SGHRS, YFSETQ. The CDR3 here is CASSSRPADFEGTDTQYF. In DNA, the CDR3 is TGCGCCAGCAGCTCCCGCCCCGCTGATTTCGAGGGGACAGATACGCAGTATTTT.

This chain joins TRBV19 and TRBJ2-5; TRBD2 aligns across 7 bases. Germline V gene sequence: CDR1 LNHDA, CDR2 SQIVND (reference sequence). The CDR3 runs to 13 residues. V was pared by 5 bases and J by 5 bases, with 5 bases of the junction left unmatched. CDR3 loop: CASSPGTIETQYF. Written as DNA, the CDR3 is TGTGCCAGTAGTCCCGGGACTATTGAGACCCAGTACTTC.

The CDR3 loop is CASSRQGPGELFF. The CDR3 bases are TGTGCCAGCAGCAGACAGGGTCCCGGGGAGCTGTTTTTT. The chain uses TRBV6-5 and TRBJ2-2; 7 nucleotides align to TRBD1. There are 13 residues in the CDR3. V was clipped by 6 bases and J by 6 bases; unmatched bases: 4. Germline V CDR1 and CDR2: MNHEY, SVGAGI.

This clone was observed at least ten times. The rearrangement links TRBV2 to TRBJ2-5; TRBD1 is a possible D gene (5 bases). Trimming pared 6 bases from V and 3 bases from J, leaving 14 bases between. The germline CDR1 and CDR2 sequences are SNHLY and FYNNEI. There are 14 residues in the CDR3. The CDR3 region is CASRATGYEETQYF. The DNA of the CDR3 is TGTGCCAGCAGGGCCACAGGATACGAAGAGACCCAGTACTTC.

The chain combines TRBV2 with TRBJ2-5, with D possibly called TRBD1 or TRBD2 (6 bases each). V was clipped by 6 bases and J by 3 bases, with 11 bases between them. Germline V gene lookup returns CDR1 SNHLY and CDR2 FYNNEI. CDR3 length: 13 residues. CDR3 in amino acids: CASRARGEETQYF. In DNA form, the CDR3 reads TGTGCCAGCAGGGCTAGGGGGGAAGAGACCCAGTACTTC.

V gene TRBV7-8 combines with J gene TRBJ2-7; D is uncertain. CDR1 is SGHVS and CDR2 is FQNEAQ in the germline V gene. The CDR3 has 16 residues. Trimming cost V 1 base and J 5 bases, with 18 bases left between them. The CDR3 DNA reads as TGTGCCAGCAGCTTAGGCCGCCGGGTAGAAGGCCACGAGCAGTACTTC. It yields the protein CASSLGRRVEGHEQYF.

This chain links TRBV15 with TRBJ2-2; 10 bases are a match to TRBD2. Germline V gene lookup returns CDR1 LNHNV and CDR2 YYDKDF (reference sequence). The CDR3 contains 15 residues. The V and J ends lost 1 base and 4 bases, in that order; junction bases with no gene match: 0. The DNA for the CDR3 is TGTGCCACCAGCAGAGTAGCGGGGGGCACCGGGGAGCTGTTTTTT. Its protein product is CATSRVAGGTGELFF.

The genes are TRBV13 and TRBJ2-1; D gene unclear. Trimming left V 3 bases short and J 5 bases short, with 14 bases between. From germline, CDR1 is PRHDT and CDR2 FYEKMQ (reference sequence). This CDR3 has 15 residues. In DNA form, the CDR3 reads TGTGCCAGCAGCTTCGTTCCCACGGCCAACAATGAGCAGTTCTTC. Encoded protein: CASSFVPTANNEQFF. Supplemented by reference TRBV13 and TRBJ2-1, the full variable domain reads AAGVIQSPRHLIKEKRETATLKCYPIPRHDTVYWYQQGPGQDPQFLISFYEKMQSDKGSIPDRFSAQQFSDYHSELNMSSLELGDSALYFCASSFVPTANNEQFFGPGTRLTVL.

The chain has TRBV14 and TRBJ2-3; no clear D gene. V lost 7 bases to trimming and J lost 2 bases, with 10 bases between them. The CDR3 loop spans 13 amino acids. From germline, CDR1 is SGHDN and CDR2 FVKESK. The DNA for the CDR3 is TGTGCCAGCAACGACCCATTCACAGATACGCAGTATTTT. Translated, it gives CASNDPFTDTQYF.

This rearrangement joins TRBV25-1 to TRBJ1-6; D unclear. The CDR3 loop spans 16 amino acids. V lost 0 bases to trimming and J lost 10 bases, with 16 bases between them. The germline V gene has CDR1 MGHDK and CDR2 SYGVNS. The CDR3 loop is CASSEYTNGVESPLHF. CDR3 sequence (DNA): TGTGCCAGCAGTGAATACACTAACGGGGTTGAATCACCCCTCCACTTT.

This clone turned up a few times. The gene calls are TRBV29-1 and TRBJ2-7; unclear D gene. Trimming shortened V by 0 bases and J by 3 bases, and 15 bases separated the two germline ends. This CDR3 region has 15 residues. Germline CDR1 reads SQVTM; CDR2 reads ANQGSEA. CDR3 coding DNA: TGCAGCGTTGAAGATCGCTCCCGGAGTTTCTACGAGCAGTACTTC. Its protein product is CSVEDRSRSFYEQYF.

This clone was seen more than once but under ten times. This chain links TRBV7-9 with TRBJ2-5; no firm D call. The V end was cut by 4 bases, the J end by 1 base, with 13 bases between. This CDR3 contains 15 residues. Germline loops: CDR1 SEHNR, CDR2 FQNEAQ (reference sequence). The CDR3 loop reads CASSYLTGFQETQYF. Written as DNA, the CDR3 is TGTGCCAGCAGCTATCTGACTGGATTCCAAGAGACCCAGTACTTC.